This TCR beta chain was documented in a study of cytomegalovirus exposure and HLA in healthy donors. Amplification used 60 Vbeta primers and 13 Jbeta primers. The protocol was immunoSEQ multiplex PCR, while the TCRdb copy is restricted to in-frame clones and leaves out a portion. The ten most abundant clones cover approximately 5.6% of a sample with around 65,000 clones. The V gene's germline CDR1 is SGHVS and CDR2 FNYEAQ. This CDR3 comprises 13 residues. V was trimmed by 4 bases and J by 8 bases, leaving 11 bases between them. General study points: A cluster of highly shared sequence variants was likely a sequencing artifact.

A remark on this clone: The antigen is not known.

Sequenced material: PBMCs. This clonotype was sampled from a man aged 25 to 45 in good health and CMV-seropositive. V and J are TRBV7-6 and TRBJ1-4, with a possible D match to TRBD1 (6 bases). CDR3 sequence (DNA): TGTGCCAGCAGCTCCCTCCAGGGGGAAAAACTGTTTTTT. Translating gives CASSSLQGEKLFF.